These 10 T cell receptor beta chains originate from one sample sequenced in a study of shared clonotypes between healthy human individuals. Data came from immunoSEQ multiplex PCR; TCRdb stores just in-frame clones and leaves some out. The sample contains 1.5 million to 2.5 million clones, around 96% of which appear only once. Terminally differentiated effector memory CD45RA+ cells were left out of the naive CD8 fraction, which was CD45RO-negative and positively selected for CCR7. The source material was naive CD8+ T cells sorted from blood. The receptors derive from a man between 18 and 35 years old in good health.

The CDR3 protein is CAWSLTGRGAGNEQYF. The CDR3 DNA reads as TGTGCCTGGAGCTTGACTGGCAGGGGGGCCGGCAACGAGCAGTACTTC. This rearrangement joins TRBV30 to TRBJ2-7; D perhaps matches TRBD1 (7 bases). CDR3 size: 16 residues. Trimming took 3 bases from V and 5 from J, leaving 23 bases between them. Per germline, CDR1 GTSNPN and CDR2 SVGIG (reference sequence).

J is TRBJ1-1 and V is TRBV7-9; D might be TRBD1 (6 bases). The CDR3 is 17 residues long. V lost 7 bases and J 6 bases, leaving 27 bases between the germline ends. Germline loops: CDR1 SEHNR, CDR2 FQNEAQ (reference sequence). The CDR3 DNA sequence: TGTGCCAGCAAAAGGGGTACGGACAGCCCTCAGGTACCTGAAGCTTTCTTT. Residues: CASKRGTDSPQVPEAFF.

This chain connects TRBV4-3 to TRBJ1-6; 7 bases match TRBD1. Germline V gene lookup returns CDR1 LGHNA and CDR2 YSLEER. CDR3 length: 18 residues. Germline trimming cut 0 bases from V and 7 bases from J; bases unmatched to any gene: 12. The CDR3 DNA reads TGCGCCAGCAGCCAAGATGGGACAGTCTCCCTCCTGAATTCACCCCTCCACTTT. Its translation: CASSQDGTVSLLNSPLHF.

The gene calls are TRBV4-2 and TRBJ2-2; unclear D gene. Trimming took 5 bases from V and 4 from J, leaving 5 bases between them. There are 12 residues in the CDR3. Per the germline V gene, CDR1 is LGHNA and CDR2 is YNFKEQ. The CDR3 sequence is CASSGSTGELFF. CDR3 in DNA: TGTGCCAGCAGCGGCAGCACCGGGGAGCTGTTTTTT.

J is TRBJ2-7 and V is TRBV9; 7 bases map to TRBD1. This CDR3 contains 17 residues. Losses at the gene ends were 4 bases for V and 1 base for J; bases not matched to a gene: 14. Germline CDR1 reads SGDLS; CDR2 reads YYNGEE. This chain's CDR3 is CASSSARQGERSYEQYF. The DNA for the CDR3 is TGTGCCAGCAGCTCAGCCCGACAGGGTGAAAGGTCCTACGAGCAGTACTTC.

Of note for this clone: Within the sample, other DNA sequences also encode this same CDR3. This chain uses TRBV7-9 with TRBJ2-1; tentative D call: TRBD1 (6 bases). The V gene's germline CDR1 is SEHNR and CDR2 FQNEAQ (reference sequence). The CDR3 is 13 amino acids. Trimming took 5 bases from V and 5 from J, leaving 10 bases between them. Written as DNA, the CDR3 is TGTGCCAGCAGCCTGACAGGAGACAATGAGCAGTTCTTC. It is translated as CASSLTGDNEQFF.

The V call is TRBV11-2, the J call TRBJ2-1; no firm D call. The CDR3 contains 13 residues. Per the germline V gene, CDR1 is SGHAT and CDR2 is FQNNGV. The V gene lost 3 bases and the J gene lost 4 bases, with 7 bases spanning the gap. CDR3 nucleotide sequence: TGTGCCAGCAGCTTCGACGGATACAATGAGCAGTTCTTC. It is translated as CASSFDGYNEQFF.

Remarks on this clone: A read error may produce the germline difference seen at one junction end. J is TRBJ1-5 and V is TRBV7-7; D gene uncertain. This CDR3 spans 18 amino acids. Germline loops: CDR1 SSHAT, CDR2 FNYEAQ (reference sequence). The CDR3: CASSLAPRPGQFGQPQHF. CDR3 DNA sequence: TGTGCTAGCAGCTTAGCCCCCCGGCCCGGGCAGTTCGGGCAGCCCCAGCATTTT.

The chain has TRBV7-9 and TRBJ2-7; TRBD2 matches 11 bases. Per germline, CDR1 SEHNR and CDR2 FQNEAQ (reference sequence). CDR3 length equals 15 residues. Trimming removed 3 bases from V and 3 bases from J; junction bases left unmatched: 4. CDR3 coding DNA: TGTGCCAGCAGCTTTCGACTAGCGGGATTCTACGAGCAGTACTTC. This translates into CASSFRLAGFYEQYF.

The chain joins TRBV11-3 to TRBJ2-5; D is possibly TRBD1 (6 bases). The V end was cut by 5 bases, the J end by 5 bases, with 12 bases between. CDR1 is SGHNT and CDR2 is YENEEA in the germline V gene. The length of the CDR3 is 13 residues. The CDR3 loop reads CASSLTGTETQYF. CDR3 coding DNA: TGTGCCAGCAGCCTAACAGGGACGGAGACCCAGTACTTC.